Sequencing of this TCR beta chain was carried out in a study of patients and donors after allogeneic stem cell transplantation. One entry per CDR3 protein, called by TCRdb with MiXCR from the RT-PCR reads. In the table there are approximately 150,000 distinct CDR3 sequences, about 40% of which are singletons. As to this clonotype: Relative to the germline gene, one junction end is altered; a read error may explain this.

Source material: blood, either unsorted or a sorted T cell fraction (not recorded which). The source of this sequence is a human donor who was either an allogeneic HSCT recipient or a stem cell or donor lymphocyte infusion donor (not recorded which). It is not recorded whose cells these are; they may come from a transplant donor.

For the CDR3, the DNA is TGTGTCAGCAGCTTAGCCGGGACAGGCAATCAGCCCCAGCATTTT. It encodes CVSSLAGTGNQPQHF. The J gene is TRBJ1-5, the V gene TRBV7-9; 7 bases are a match to TRBD1. There are 15 residues in the CDR3. Germline CDR1 reads SEHNR; CDR2 reads FQNEAQ (reference sequence).